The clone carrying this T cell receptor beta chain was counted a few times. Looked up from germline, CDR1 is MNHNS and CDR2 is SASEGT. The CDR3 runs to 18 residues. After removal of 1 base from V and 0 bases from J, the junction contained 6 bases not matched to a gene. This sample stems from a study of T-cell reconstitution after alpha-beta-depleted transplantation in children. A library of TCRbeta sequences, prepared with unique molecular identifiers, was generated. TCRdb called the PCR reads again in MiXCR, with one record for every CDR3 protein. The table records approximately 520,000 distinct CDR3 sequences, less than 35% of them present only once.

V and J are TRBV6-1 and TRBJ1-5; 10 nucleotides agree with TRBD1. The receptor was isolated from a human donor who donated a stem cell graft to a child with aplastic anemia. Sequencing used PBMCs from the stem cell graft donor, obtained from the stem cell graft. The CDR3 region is CASSEERQGAVSNQPQHF. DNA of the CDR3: TGTGCCAGCAGTGAAGAGAGACAGGGGGCAGTTAGCAATCAGCCCCAGCATTTT.